The 13 T cell receptor beta chains below were found in one sample sequenced in a study of T cell responses to AZD1222 COVID-19 vaccine. Some clones are missing from TCRdb's copy, which holds only in-frame ones; the method was immunoSEQ multiplex PCR. The sample yields 95,000 to 100,000 clones, approximately 90% seen once. The sample here was peripheral blood, taken on day 0 of AZD1222 vaccination. The receptors stem from an adult in good health.

This chain uses TRBV29-1 with TRBJ1-1; D remains unclear. The CDR3 covers 13 residues. Looked up from germline, CDR1 is SQVTM and CDR2 is ANQGSEA. The V gene lost 4 bases and the J gene lost 0 bases, with 9 bases spanning the gap. The DNA of the CDR3 is TGCAGCGTTGGGGGTGGGATGAACACTGAAGCTTTCTTT. It translates to CSVGGGMNTEAFF.

This clone has a handful of counts. The J gene is TRBJ2-5, the V gene TRBV5-4; 8 positions match TRBD1. The germline gives CDR1 SGHNT, CDR2 YYREEE (reference sequence). V lost 6 bases and J lost 2; bases outside the gene matches: 9. The CDR3 contains 15 residues. This chain's CDR3 is CASNSRTGNQETQYF. In DNA form, the CDR3 reads TGTGCCAGCAACTCTAGGACAGGGAATCAAGAGACCCAGTACTTC.

The rearrangement joins TRBV28 to TRBJ1-1; D may be TRBD1 (5 bases). This CDR3 has 15 amino acids. Trimming shortened V by 7 bases and J by 1 base, and 16 bases separated the two germline ends. Germline CDR1 and CDR2: MDHEN and SYDVKM. CDR3 protein: CASTRGLGTNTEAFF. The CDR3 bases are TGTGCCAGCACCCGAGGGCTCGGGACGAACACTGAAGCTTTCTTT.

Comment on this clone: Compared with germline, one end of the junction differs, possibly owing to a read error. The chain carries TRBV29-1 and TRBJ1-2; D may be TRBD1 (5 bases). CDR3 length equals 13 residues. CDR1 SQVTM and CDR2 ANQGSEA come from the germline V gene. CDR3 in amino acids: CSVAGGEVASPRF. In DNA, the CDR3 is TGCAGCGTTGCGGGGGGAGAGGTAGCTTCGCCGCGCTTC.

The chain is built from TRBV10-3 and TRBJ1-5; a possible D gene is TRBD1 (6 bases). The V gene's germline CDR1 is ENHRY and CDR2 SYGVKD. V gave up 11 bases and J gave up 5 bases, with 16 bases separating them. The CDR3 extends over 13 amino acids. The CDR3: CAASQGSDQPQHF. The CDR3 nucleotides read TGTGCCGCCAGCCAGGGGTCCGATCAGCCCCAGCATTTT.

On this clone itself: Other DNA sequences in the sample encode the same CDR3. The chain joins TRBV2 to TRBJ1-2; no definite D call. The CDR3 has 14 residues. CDR1 and CDR2 from the germline V gene are SNHLY and FYNNEI. Trimming cost V 0 bases and J 4 bases, with 9 bases left between them. The CDR3 sequence: CASSEASGPYGYTF. The CDR3, as DNA: TGTGCCAGCAGTGAAGCCTCCGGGCCCTATGGCTACACCTTC.

The chain links TRBV11-2 to TRBJ2-2, with D possibly TRBD1 on 5 matching bases. The CDR3 consists of 13 residues. Germline loops: CDR1 SGHAT, CDR2 FQNNGV. The V end lost 1 base, the J end lost 6 bases, and 6 bases lay between the germline ends. CDR3 in amino acids: CASSLVGPGELFF. The CDR3 bases are TGTGCCAGCAGCTTAGTGGGGCCCGGGGAGCTGTTTTTT.

CDR3 in DNA: TGTGCCAGCAGTTACTCAGGGAACGGTGAAAAACTGTTTTTT. It translates to CASSYSGNGEKLFF. V gene TRBV6-5 combines with J gene TRBJ1-4; D is unclear. The CDR3 spans 14 residues. CDR1 MNHEY and CDR2 SVGAGI come from the germline V gene. The V gene lost 0 bases and the J gene lost 7 bases, with 9 bases spanning the gap.

V and J are TRBV4-1 and TRBJ2-4; no definite D call. The CDR3 extends over 17 amino acids. The V end lost 0 bases, the J end lost 6 bases, and 18 bases lay between the germline ends. From germline, CDR1 is MGHRA and CDR2 YSYEKL. CDR3 region: CASSQELPSGPGNIQYF. DNA of the CDR3: TGCGCCAGCAGCCAAGAACTGCCAAGTGGTCCGGGAAACATTCAGTACTTC.

The CDR3 sequence: CASTGTEDGYTF. CDR3 DNA: TGTGCCAGCACTGGGACAGAGGATGGCTACACCTTC. The chain uses TRBV25-1 and TRBJ1-2, with TRBD1 matching 7 bases. This CDR3 spans 12 amino acids. V lost 7 bases and J lost 6; bases outside the gene matches: 5. The germline V gene encodes CDR1 MGHDK and CDR2 SYGVNS.

This clone occurred once. The chain joins TRBV11-2 to TRBJ1-2; no definite D call. Trimming pared 0 bases from V and 0 bases from J, leaving 8 bases between. Germline lookup yields CDR1 SGHAT and CDR2 FQNNGV. CDR3 length equals 15 residues. In DNA, the CDR3 is TGTGCCAGCAGCTTAGATCGGGCAGCTAACTATGGCTACACCTTC. It specifies CASSLDRAANYGYTF.

This chain links TRBV27 with TRBJ1-1; 9 bases align to TRBD1. Germline CDR1 is MNHEY and CDR2 is SMNVEV (reference sequence). The CDR3 loop spans 15 amino acids. V shed 5 bases, J shed 0 bases, and the junction held 4 bases outside the gene matches. CDR3 residues: CASSIQGALNTEAFF. CDR3 DNA sequence: TGTGCCAGCAGTATACAGGGGGCTCTGAACACTGAAGCTTTCTTT.

The chain carries TRBV20-1 and TRBJ2-7; D is unresolved. The CDR3 length is 11 residues. The V and J ends lost 2 bases and 4 bases respectively, with 6 bases between them. Germline CDR1 reads DFQATT; CDR2 reads SNEGSKA (reference sequence). This CDR3 reads CSARIGYEQYF. CDR3 coding DNA: TGCAGTGCTAGAATAGGGTACGAGCAGTACTTC.